This T cell receptor (beta chain) is drawn from a study of cytomegalovirus exposure and HLA in healthy donors. Findings of the study overall: According to the study, some 160 TCR beta chains were cytomegalovirus-associated. Subsequent analysis found a tendency for first-cohort TCR clusters to co-occur within the 120 or so validation repertoires.

Points on this clone: Its specificity is unknown.

Generated by immunoSEQ multiplex PCR, the TCRdb table keeps only in-frame clones and is missing some. The sample yields about 240,000 clones, approximately 83% seen once. V was cut by 2 bases and J by 4 bases, with 6 bases left in between. CDR3 size: 13 residues. CDR1 is PRHDT and CDR2 is FYEKMQ in the germline V gene (reference sequence). The chain is built from TRBV13 and TRBJ1-3, with D unresolved. Source material: PBMCs. The source of this sequence is a woman aged 25 to 39 in good health and CMV-seropositive. In DNA, the CDR3 is TGTGCCAGCAGCTTAACTATGGGAAACACCATATATTTT. It encodes CASSLTMGNTIYF.